These T cell receptor beta chains were read from a single sample in a study of human T cells and chemical hapten exposure. MiXCR, run by TCRdb on the RACE reads, gives a single entry per CDR3 protein. The repertoire holds about 70,000 distinct CDR3 sequences, with around 6.1% as singletons. Material: whole blood. These receptors were taken from a female donor in good health. Some clones in this sample may be carry-over from other donors' samples. Each CDR3 is given with its conserved first and last residue. Fields, in order: V gene, J gene, D gene, clone size, CDR3 DNA, CDR3 protein. A D gene is named only where the DNA matches it firmly. Only part of the rows carry a size: once, few, many, or a class if the clone is expanded.

v_gene: TRBV7-2
j_gene: TRBJ2-7
d_gene: TRBD2
abundance: many
CDR3nt: TGTGCCAGCAGCCGTCCCGGACTAGCGTCCTACGAGCAGTACTTC
CDR3aa: CASSRPGLASYEQYF

v_gene: TRBV19
j_gene: TRBJ2-3
d_gene: .
abundance: few
CDR3nt: .
CDR3aa: CASSIVAGGTYF

v_gene: TRBV6-1
j_gene: TRBJ2-7
d_gene: TRBD2
abundance: few
CDR3nt: TGTGCCAGCAGTGTAAGGCTAGCGGGAGTCTACGAGCAGTACTTC
CDR3aa: CASSVRLAGVYEQYF

v_gene: TRBV14
j_gene: TRBJ1-5
d_gene: .
abundance: few
CDR3nt: TGTGCCAGCAGCCAATGGGGCGGAGAACCCCAGCATTTT
CDR3aa: CASSQWGGEPQHF

v_gene: TRBV7-2
j_gene: TRBJ2-6
d_gene: TRBD2
abundance: many
CDR3nt: TGTGCCAGCAGCTTATCGGGAGGGGGGTTTGGATCTGGGGCCAACGTCCTGACTTTC
CDR3aa: CASSLSGGGFGSGANVLTF

v_gene: TRBV12-3/TRBV12-4
j_gene: TRBJ1-5
d_gene: .
abundance: many
CDR3nt: TGTGCCAGCAGTTTTATGGTGGTAGGGACTGCAGTAGGCCAGCCCCAGCATTTT
CDR3aa: CASSFMVVGTAVGQPQHF

v_gene: TRBV7-9
j_gene: TRBJ2-7
d_gene: .
abundance: .
CDR3nt: TGTGCCAGCAGCTACGCCGCCCTCTCCTACGAGCAGTACTTC
CDR3aa: CASSYAALSYEQYF

v_gene: TRBV21-1
j_gene: TRBJ1-5
d_gene: .
abundance: .
CDR3nt: TGTGCCAGCAGCAGGCAGGGGGGTCAGCCCCAGCATTTT
CDR3aa: CASSRQGGQPQHF

v_gene: TRBV11-2
j_gene: TRBJ2-5
d_gene: .
abundance: few
CDR3nt: TGTGCCAGCAGCGCTCAGGGGACCCAGTACTTC
CDR3aa: CASSAQGTQYF

v_gene: TRBV25-1
j_gene: TRBJ1-3
d_gene: .
abundance: .
CDR3nt: TGTGCCAGCAGTGAAATAGGTGGAAACACCATATATTTT
CDR3aa: CASSEIGGNTIYF

v_gene: TRBV6-2/TRBV6-3
j_gene: TRBJ2-1
d_gene: TRBD2
abundance: .
CDR3nt: TGTGCCAGCTATTCTTGGACTAGCGGTGGCAATGAGCAGTTCTTC
CDR3aa: CASYSWTSGGNEQFF

v_gene: TRBV5-1
j_gene: TRBJ2-5
d_gene: .
abundance: .
CDR3nt: TGCGCCAGCAGCTTCCAGGGTATCGAGACCCAGTACTTC
CDR3aa: CASSFQGIETQYF

v_gene: TRBV29-1
j_gene: TRBJ2-5
d_gene: .
abundance: many
CDR3nt: TGCAGCGTTGAAGATACCCTAGGGTACCAAGAGACCCAGTACTTC
CDR3aa: CSVEDTLGYQETQYF

v_gene: TRBV3-1
j_gene: TRBJ1-1
d_gene: .
abundance: many
CDR3nt: TGTGCCAGCAGCCAAGATTTCAGGTTGGTCACTGAAGCTTTCTTT
CDR3aa: CASSQDFRLVTEAFF

v_gene: TRBV20-1
j_gene: TRBJ2-7
d_gene: TRBD2
abundance: few
CDR3nt: TGCAGTGCTAGGGGACTAGCGGGAAGAGTGCAGTACTTC
CDR3aa: CSARGLAGRVQYF

v_gene: TRBV28
j_gene: TRBJ2-2
d_gene: .
abundance: few
CDR3nt: TGTGCCAGCAACCTAGGACTGGCCACCGGGGAGCTGTTTTTT
CDR3aa: CASNLGLATGELFF

v_gene: TRBV12-3/TRBV12-4
j_gene: TRBJ2-7
d_gene: TRBD2
abundance: many
CDR3nt: TGTGCCAGCACCGCGGGACTACCCAACGGGGAGCAGTACTTC
CDR3aa: CASTAGLPNGEQYF

v_gene: TRBV28
j_gene: TRBJ2-7
d_gene: .
abundance: many
CDR3nt: TGTGCCAGCAGTTTATCAGGCGGGGATGAGCAGTACTTC
CDR3aa: CASSLSGGDEQYF

v_gene: TRBV28
j_gene: TRBJ2-7
d_gene: TRBD2
abundance: many
CDR3nt: TGTGCCAGCAGTCCCCCGGGGGGCGGGAGGGCCTACGAGCAGTACTTC
CDR3aa: CASSPPGGGRAYEQYF

v_gene: TRBV28
j_gene: TRBJ2-3
d_gene: .
abundance: .
CDR3nt: TGTGCCAGCAGTTACGACCTTCGAATTCCTAGCACAGATACGCAGTATTTT
CDR3aa: CASSYDLRIPSTDTQYF

v_gene: TRBV27
j_gene: TRBJ2-6
d_gene: .
abundance: few
CDR3nt: TGTGCCAGCAGCCTCAGTTACTCTGGGGCCAACGTCCTGACTTTC
CDR3aa: CASSLSYSGANVLTF

v_gene: TRBV10-3
j_gene: TRBJ2-7
d_gene: .
abundance: few
CDR3nt: TGTGCCATCAGTGACGCTTCAGCCCCCTACGAGCAGTACTTC
CDR3aa: CAISDASAPYEQYF

v_gene: TRBV28
j_gene: TRBJ1-1
d_gene: .
abundance: many
CDR3nt: TGTGCCAGCACCCAAGGAGGGGGTTTAACTATGGCTTTCTTT
CDR3aa: CASTQGGGLTMAFF

v_gene: TRBV7-2
j_gene: TRBJ1-1
d_gene: .
abundance: many
CDR3nt: TGTGCCAGCAGCTTAGGGTATGGGGGAACTGAAGCTTTCTTT
CDR3aa: CASSLGYGGTEAFF

v_gene: TRBV28
j_gene: TRBJ2-5
d_gene: .
abundance: .
CDR3nt: TGTGCCAGCACCGAATCACTAGAGACCCAGTACTTC
CDR3aa: CASTESLETQYF

v_gene: TRBV3-1
j_gene: TRBJ1-2
d_gene: .
abundance: many
CDR3nt: TGTGCCAGCAGCCCTGGGACGGCGGGCTATGGCTACACCTTC
CDR3aa: CASSPGTAGYGYTF

v_gene: TRBV28
j_gene: TRBJ2-5
d_gene: TRBD2
abundance: .
CDR3nt: TGTGCCAGCAGTTTGCGGGAGGGCCTTGGGGAGACCCAGTACTTC
CDR3aa: CASSLREGLGETQYF

v_gene: TRBV18
j_gene: TRBJ2-7
d_gene: .
abundance: many
CDR3nt: TGTGCCAGCTCACCGGTCCGGGATTCCTACGAGCAGTACTTC
CDR3aa: CASSPVRDSYEQYF

v_gene: TRBV18
j_gene: TRBJ1-1
d_gene: .
abundance: few
CDR3nt: TGTGCCAGCTCACCAACAGCAAACACTGAAGCTTTCTTT
CDR3aa: CASSPTANTEAFF

v_gene: TRBV30
j_gene: TRBJ1-5
d_gene: .
abundance: few
CDR3nt: TGTGCCTGGAGTGTAAGGTGGACAAATAGCAATCAGCCCCAGCATTTT
CDR3aa: CAWSVRWTNSNQPQHF

v_gene: TRBV20-1
j_gene: TRBJ1-4
d_gene: TRBD1
abundance: many
CDR3nt: TGCAGTGCTAGAGGTGGGACAGGACCAACTAATGAAAAACTGTTTTTT
CDR3aa: CSARGGTGPTNEKLFF

v_gene: TRBV29-1
j_gene: TRBJ1-6
d_gene: TRBD1
abundance: few
CDR3nt: TGCAGCGTTGCTGCGGGACAGGATTCACCCCTCCACTTT
CDR3aa: CSVAAGQDSPLHF

v_gene: TRBV9
j_gene: TRBJ2-1
d_gene: .
abundance: many
CDR3nt: TGTGCCAGCAGCGTAGGAGTAATGGCGGCGGGTGAGCAGTTCTTC
CDR3aa: CASSVGVMAAGEQFF

v_gene: TRBV6-2/TRBV6-3
j_gene: TRBJ1-6
d_gene: TRBD1
abundance: few
CDR3nt: TGTGCCAGCAGTTCGGGACAGATCATCGAAGGTTCACCCCTCCACTTT
CDR3aa: CASSSGQIIEGSPLHF

v_gene: TRBV6-5
j_gene: TRBJ2-7
d_gene: .
abundance: few
CDR3nt: TGTGCCAGCAGTGCTCAAGGACTCACACACGACGAGCAGTACTTC
CDR3aa: CASSAQGLTHDEQYF

v_gene: TRBV2
j_gene: TRBJ2-5
d_gene: TRBD2
abundance: .
CDR3nt: TGTGCCAGCAGCAGAATCGGGACTAGCGGGTTCCAAGAGACCCAGTACTTC
CDR3aa: CASSRIGTSGFQETQYF

v_gene: TRBV30
j_gene: TRBJ2-3
d_gene: TRBD1
abundance: .
CDR3nt: TGTGCCTGGATGACAGGGGGCAAGGGTACGCAGTATTTT
CDR3aa: CAWMTGGKGTQYF

v_gene: TRBV3-1
j_gene: TRBJ2-5
d_gene: .
abundance: .
CDR3nt: TGTGCCAGCAGCCAAGTAGAGACCCAGTACTTC
CDR3aa: CASSQVETQYF

v_gene: TRBV25-1
j_gene: TRBJ2-1
d_gene: TRBD2
abundance: .
CDR3nt: TGTGCCAGCAGTCTTCGGGGGGGCTATGAGCAGTTCTTC
CDR3aa: CASSLRGGYEQFF

v_gene: TRBV27
j_gene: TRBJ2-7
d_gene: .
abundance: many
CDR3nt: TGTGCCAGCAGTCCCAACTTGGGTGAGCAGTACTTC
CDR3aa: CASSPNLGEQYF

v_gene: TRBV20-1
j_gene: TRBJ2-5
d_gene: .
abundance: many
CDR3nt: TGCAGTGCTCTGGGGGAGTACCAAGAGACCCAGTACTTC
CDR3aa: CSALGEYQETQYF

v_gene: TRBV27
j_gene: TRBJ2-7
d_gene: TRBD2
abundance: many
CDR3nt: TGTGCCAGCAGTTTAGAGCGGGGATCCTACGAGCAGTACTTC
CDR3aa: CASSLERGSYEQYF

v_gene: TRBV2
j_gene: TRBJ2-2
d_gene: TRBD1
abundance: many
CDR3nt: TGTGCCAGCATCGGGACAGGGCACACCGGGGAGCTGTTTTTT
CDR3aa: CASIGTGHTGELFF

v_gene: TRBV29-1
j_gene: TRBJ2-7
d_gene: TRBD1
abundance: many
CDR3nt: TGCAGCGTTGGTCACAGGGGAGAGCAGTACTTC
CDR3aa: CSVGHRGEQYF

v_gene: TRBV11-2
j_gene: TRBJ2-1
d_gene: .
abundance: many
CDR3nt: TGTGCCAGCAGTCAGGGTACCTTAAATGAGCAGTTCTTC
CDR3aa: CASSQGTLNEQFF

v_gene: TRBV2
j_gene: TRBJ1-3
d_gene: .
abundance: many
CDR3nt: TGTGCCAGCTACCTGGGGACATTGGGAAACACCATATATTTT
CDR3aa: CASYLGTLGNTIYF

v_gene: TRBV5-1
j_gene: TRBJ1-4
d_gene: TRBD1
abundance: many
CDR3nt: TGCGCCAGCAGTACTGGGACAGGGCCGAATGAAAAACTGTTTTTT
CDR3aa: CASSTGTGPNEKLFF

v_gene: TRBV11-2
j_gene: TRBJ2-3
d_gene: .
abundance: medium-sized
CDR3nt: TGTGCCAGCAGCTTAGATTCCGTTTTGGGTACGCAGTATTTT
CDR3aa: CASSLDSVLGTQYF